The sample holds a few counts of the clone carrying this T cell receptor (beta chain). The sample comes from a study of blood T cells in healthy people across ages. Germline V gene sequence: CDR1 DFQATT, CDR2 SNEGSKA (reference sequence). The ends lost 1 base at V and 4 bases at J; junction bases unmatched: 5. CDR3 size: 14 residues. A second PCR of 7 to 11 cycles used a sample-barcoded 5' primer and a J-beta primer mix. From the 5' RACE reads, TCRdb called clonotypes with MiXCR, one entry per CDR3 protein. The table includes 1.5 million to 1.8 million distinct CDR3 sequences, 40% to 45% detected once.

The gene calls are TRBV20-1 and TRBJ2-5; 8 bases map to TRBD1. Material for sequencing was blood. This sequence was found in a woman younger than 35 in good health. Here the CDR3 reads CSARGTGLGETQYF. DNA of the CDR3: TGCAGTGCTAGAGGGACAGGGCTTGGAGAGACCCAGTACTTC.